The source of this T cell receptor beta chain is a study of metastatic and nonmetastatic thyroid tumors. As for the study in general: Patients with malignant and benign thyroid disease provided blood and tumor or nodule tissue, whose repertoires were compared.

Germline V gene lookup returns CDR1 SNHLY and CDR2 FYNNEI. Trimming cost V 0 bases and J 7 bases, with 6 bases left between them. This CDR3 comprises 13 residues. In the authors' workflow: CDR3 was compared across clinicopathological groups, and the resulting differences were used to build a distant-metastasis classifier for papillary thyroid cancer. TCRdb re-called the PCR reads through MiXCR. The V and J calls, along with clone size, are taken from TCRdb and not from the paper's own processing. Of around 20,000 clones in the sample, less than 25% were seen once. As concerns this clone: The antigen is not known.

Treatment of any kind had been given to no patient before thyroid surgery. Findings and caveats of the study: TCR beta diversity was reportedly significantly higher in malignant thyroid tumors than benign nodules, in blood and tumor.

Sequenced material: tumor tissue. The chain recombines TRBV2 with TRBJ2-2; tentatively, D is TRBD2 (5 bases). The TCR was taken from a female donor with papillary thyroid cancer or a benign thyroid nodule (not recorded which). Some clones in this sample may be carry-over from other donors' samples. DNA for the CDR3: TGTGCCAGCAGTGAAGCGGAGGTCGGGGAGCTGTTTTTT. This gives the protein CASSEAEVGELFF. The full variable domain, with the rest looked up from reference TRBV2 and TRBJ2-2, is EPEVTQTPSHQVTQMGQEVILRCVPISNHLYFYWYRQILGQKVEFLVSFYNNEISEKSEIFDDQFSVERPDGSNFTLKIRSTKLEDSAMYFCASSEAEVGELFFGEGSRLTVL.